Following are 13 T cell receptor beta chains from one sample sequenced in a study of blood T cell repertoires in COVID-19. Libraries were prepared by immunoSEQ multiplex PCR; TCRdb keeps only in-frame clonotypes and omits some of them. Among fewer than 250,000 clones listed, 92% were seen once. Sequenced sample: peripheral blood. These receptors were taken from a man aged 25 to 40 with acute or convalescent COVID-19.

This clone was detected ten times or more. Here the CDR3 reads CASSQVVRKQGGPYGYTF. CDR3 coding DNA: TGCGCCAGCAGCCAAGTAGTACGAAAGCAGGGAGGGCCCTATGGCTACACCTTC. This sequence joins TRBV4-1 and TRBJ1-2; D possibly corresponds to TRBD1 (5 bases). V gave up 1 base and J gave up 4 bases, with 22 bases separating them. CDR3 size: 18 residues. CDR1 MGHRA and CDR2 YSYEKL come from the germline V gene.

The V call is TRBV28, the J call TRBJ2-7, with 10 bases fitting TRBD1. The CDR3 runs to 15 residues. Trimming removed 6 bases from V and 4 bases from J; junction bases left unmatched: 9. Germline values: CDR1 MDHEN, CDR2 SYDVKM. The chain's CDR3 is CASRVPRQGAYEQYF. The CDR3 nucleotides are TGTGCCAGCAGGGTGCCGAGACAGGGGGCTTACGAGCAGTACTTC. Full variable domain (missing parts from reference TRBV28 and TRBJ2-7): DVKVTQSSRYLVKRTGEKVFLECVQDMDHENMFWYRQDPGLGLRLIYFSYDVKMKEKGDIPEGYSVSREKKERFSLILESASTNQTSMYLCASRVPRQGAYEQYFGPGTRLTVT.

A word on this clone: An end of the junction differs from the germline gene, which may be a read error. The chain employs TRBV28 and TRBJ2-7, with a weak D call TRBD2 (6 bases). Germline assignment: CDR1 MDHEN and CDR2 SYDVKM. The length of the CDR3 is 14 residues. The DNA for the CDR3 is TGTGCCAGCGGTTTGGCGGGGCAGACCTACGAGCAGTACTTC. It yields the protein CASGLAGQTYEQYF.

This CDR3 is CASSPEDVTGRGLNYGYTF. CDR3 coding DNA: TGTGCCAGCAGCCCAGAGGATGTGACAGGCCGAGGACTTAACTATGGCTACACCTTC. The chain carries TRBV7-9 and TRBJ1-2; TRBD1 might be the D (6 bases). This CDR3 comprises 19 residues. V was trimmed by 5 bases and J by 1 base, leaving 26 bases between them. Germline CDR1 SEHNR, CDR2 FQNEAQ (reference sequence). Variable domain in full (rest from reference TRBV7-9 and TRBJ1-2): DTGVSQNPRHKITKRGQNVTFRCDPISEHNRLYWYRQTLGQGPEFLTYFQNEAQLEKSRLLSDRFSAERPKGSFSTLEIQRTEQGDSAMYLCASSPEDVTGRGLNYGYTFGSGTRLTVV.

V gene TRBV5-1 combines with J gene TRBJ2-5; D ambiguous. Germline CDR1 is SGHRS and CDR2 is YFSETQ. Between the trimmed V and J ends, which lost 4 bases and 2 bases, there was a span of 6 bases. This CDR3 comprises 12 residues. The CDR3 protein is CASSELQETQYF. DNA of the CDR3: TGCGCCAGCAGCGAACTTCAAGAGACCCAGTACTTC. Full variable domain (remainder filled in from reference TRBV5-1 and TRBJ2-5): KAGVTQTPRYLIKTRGQQVTLSCSPISGHRSVSWYQQTPGQGLQFLFEYFSETQRNKGNFPGRFSGRQFSNSRSEMNVSTLELGDSALYLCASSELQETQYFGPGTRLLVL.

The rearrangement joins TRBV7-2 to TRBJ2-7; no definite D call. CDR1 and CDR2 (germline): SGHTA, FQGNSA. V lost 2 bases and J 1 base, leaving 12 bases between the germline ends. The CDR3 runs 15 residues. This CDR3 is CASSLMSGGSYEQYF. The CDR3 DNA reads TGTGCCAGCAGCTTAATGAGTGGCGGATCCTACGAGCAGTACTTC.

V is TRBV9 and J is TRBJ1-1; possible D gene TRBD1, 5 bases. Trimming stripped 4 bases from V and 4 bases from J, with 17 bases between. Germline V gives CDR1 SGDLS, CDR2 YYNGEE. The CDR3 runs to 15 residues. As DNA, the CDR3 is TGTGCCAGCAGCCCCCGGGGCCGGGGGAGCACTGAAGCTTTCTTT. It is translated as CASSPRGRGSTEAFF.

V is TRBV3-1 (or the pseudogene TRBV3-2) and J is TRBJ2-3; 7 bases match TRBD1. V lost 3 bases, J lost 2 bases, and 11 bases stayed unmatched. Germline V gene data show CDR1 as LGHDT and CDR2 as YNNKEL (reference sequence). This CDR3 region has 17 residues. As DNA, the CDR3 is TGTGCCAGCAGCCATATAACCCGGGACAGATCCACAGATACGCAGTATTTT. Translation gives CASSHITRDRSTDTQYF.

This chain connects TRBV5-1 to TRBJ1-1; possibly TRBD1 for D (6 bases). This CDR3 contains 13 residues. V was shortened by 5 bases and J by 2 bases, with 10 bases between the two germline ends. Germline-derived CDR1 and CDR2 are SGHRS and YFSETQ. The CDR3: CASRGAANTEAFF. CDR3 coding DNA: TGCGCCAGCAGGGGGGCCGCTAACACTGAAGCTTTCTTT.

This chain links TRBV3-1 (or the pseudogene TRBV3-2) with TRBJ2-3; D is perhaps TRBD2 (5 bases). The CDR3 spans 15 residues. V shed 3 bases and J shed 0 bases, with 10 bases lying between them. Germline CDR1 is LGHDT and CDR2 is YNNKEL (reference sequence). This CDR3 is CASSQLALSTDTQYF. The DNA of the CDR3 is TGTGCCAGCAGCCAGCTAGCTCTCAGCACAGATACGCAGTATTTT.

The V gene is TRBV5-1, the J gene TRBJ2-1; D is possibly TRBD1 (6 bases). Germline V CDR1 and CDR2: SGHRS, YFSETQ. With 1 base removed from V and 2 bases from J, the gap between germline ends came to 10 bases. The CDR3 runs 15 residues. CDR3 bases: TGCGCCAGCAGCTTGCAACAGGGAACCTACAATGAGCAGTTCTTC. The encoded protein is CASSLQQGTYNEQFF.

The rearrangement joins TRBV5-4 to TRBJ2-1, with D maybe TRBD1 (5 bases). Germline V CDR1 and CDR2: SGHNT, YYREEE (reference sequence). V lost 0 bases and J 7 bases, leaving 11 bases between the germline ends. CDR3 length: 14 residues. This CDR3 is CASSLGQPGNEQFF. As DNA, the CDR3 is TGTGCCAGCAGCTTGGGACAGCCTGGGAATGAGCAGTTCTTC.

V is TRBV18 and J is TRBJ2-5; TRBD2 is a possible D gene (6 bases). The V end was cut by 3 bases, the J end by 10 bases, with 21 bases between. CDR1 is KGHSH, CDR2 LQKENI, per germline. This CDR3 contains 15 residues. CDR3 loop: CASSPAEGKAPVQYF. The CDR3, as DNA: TGTGCCAGCTCACCCGCGGAGGGTAAGGCCCCGGTCCAGTACTTC.